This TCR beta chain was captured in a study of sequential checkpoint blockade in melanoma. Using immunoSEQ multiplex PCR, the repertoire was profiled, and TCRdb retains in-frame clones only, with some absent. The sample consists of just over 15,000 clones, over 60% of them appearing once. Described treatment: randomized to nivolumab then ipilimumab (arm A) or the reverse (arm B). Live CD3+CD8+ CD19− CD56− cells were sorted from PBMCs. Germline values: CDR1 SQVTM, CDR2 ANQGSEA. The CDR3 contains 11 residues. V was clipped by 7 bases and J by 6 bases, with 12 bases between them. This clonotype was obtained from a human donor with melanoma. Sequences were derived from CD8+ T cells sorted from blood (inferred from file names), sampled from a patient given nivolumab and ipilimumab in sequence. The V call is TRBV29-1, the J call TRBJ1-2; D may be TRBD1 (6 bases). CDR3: CSDWDKHGYTF. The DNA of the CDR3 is TGCAGCGACTGGGACAAGCATGGCTACACCTTC.